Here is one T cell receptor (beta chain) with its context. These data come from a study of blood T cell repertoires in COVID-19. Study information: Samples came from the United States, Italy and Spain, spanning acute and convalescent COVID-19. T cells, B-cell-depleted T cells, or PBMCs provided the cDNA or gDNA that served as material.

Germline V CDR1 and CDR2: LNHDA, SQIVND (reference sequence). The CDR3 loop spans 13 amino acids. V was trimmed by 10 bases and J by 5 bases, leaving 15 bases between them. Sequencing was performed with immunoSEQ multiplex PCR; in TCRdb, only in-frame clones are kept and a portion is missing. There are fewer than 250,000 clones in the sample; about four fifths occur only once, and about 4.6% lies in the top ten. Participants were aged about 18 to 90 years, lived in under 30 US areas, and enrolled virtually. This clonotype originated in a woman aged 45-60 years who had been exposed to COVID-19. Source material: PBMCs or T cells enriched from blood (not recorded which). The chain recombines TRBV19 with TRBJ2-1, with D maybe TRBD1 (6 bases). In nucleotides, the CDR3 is TGTGCCACTACAGACAGGCTTGACAATGAGCAGTTCTTC. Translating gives CATTDRLDNEQFF. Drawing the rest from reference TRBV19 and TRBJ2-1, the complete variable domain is DGGITQSPKYLFRKEGQNVTLSCEQNLNHDAMYWYRQDPGQGLRLIYYSQIVNDFQKGDIAEGYSVSREKKESFPLTVTSAQKNPTAFYLCATTDRLDNEQFFGPGTRLTVL.